Below, one T cell receptor beta chain is given with its context. This clone appeared once. Its antigen has not been determined. No base quality information exists; no much larger clone differs at one position. This entry comes from a study of technical replicates of blood from a few donors (dated by TCRdb to about 2017). CDR1 and CDR2 are drawn from the germline V gene: MDHEN, SYDVKM. Clipping removes 6 bases from V and 6 bases from J, with 10 as the unmatched junction base count. Spanning cysteine to phenylalanine, the CDR3 consists of 15 amino acids. The CDR3 DNA has 45 bases and is translated from base 1. Libraries were constructed by the immunoSEQ multiplex PCR assay. TCRdb retrieved this table from immuneACCESS and kept in-frame rearrangements only. Not all clones are present; in checked studies, unresolved V genes account for under half, and no reason is known for the remainder. The sample table holds 72,000 or so clones, of which approximately 92% were seen once. The ten largest clones take up about 0.43% of the sample.

The sample comprised T cells isolated from PBMCs. The receptor comes from a human donor in good health. The chain is made from TRBV28 and TRBJ2-1, and 8 bases in between align with TRBD1. The nucleotide sequence reads TGTGCCAGCAGCCCAGGGGGCGCGTCTCGCAATGAGCAGTTCTTC. Its protein product is CASSPGGASRNEQFF.